Listed here is a single T cell receptor (beta chain). The data were taken from a study of T cell changes during pregnancy in multiple sclerosis. Germline V CDR1 and CDR2: LNHDA, SQIVND (reference sequence). J lost 2 bases, V lost 4 bases, and 1 base had no gene match. The CDR3 totals 14 residues. Clones were sequenced by immunoSEQ multiplex PCR, and TCRdb holds only the in-frame ones, with some missing. The sample lists approximately 130,000 clones; about 96% were seen once. Sample: peripheral blood, taken after pregnancy. The J gene is TRBJ2-1, the V gene TRBV19, with 8 nucleotides matching TRBD2. The source of this sequence is a female donor with multiple sclerosis, enrolled in a pregnancy study. CDR3 sequence: CASSNGRAYNEQFF. CDR3 DNA sequence: TGTGCCAGTAGTAACGGGAGGGCCTACAATGAGCAGTTCTTC.